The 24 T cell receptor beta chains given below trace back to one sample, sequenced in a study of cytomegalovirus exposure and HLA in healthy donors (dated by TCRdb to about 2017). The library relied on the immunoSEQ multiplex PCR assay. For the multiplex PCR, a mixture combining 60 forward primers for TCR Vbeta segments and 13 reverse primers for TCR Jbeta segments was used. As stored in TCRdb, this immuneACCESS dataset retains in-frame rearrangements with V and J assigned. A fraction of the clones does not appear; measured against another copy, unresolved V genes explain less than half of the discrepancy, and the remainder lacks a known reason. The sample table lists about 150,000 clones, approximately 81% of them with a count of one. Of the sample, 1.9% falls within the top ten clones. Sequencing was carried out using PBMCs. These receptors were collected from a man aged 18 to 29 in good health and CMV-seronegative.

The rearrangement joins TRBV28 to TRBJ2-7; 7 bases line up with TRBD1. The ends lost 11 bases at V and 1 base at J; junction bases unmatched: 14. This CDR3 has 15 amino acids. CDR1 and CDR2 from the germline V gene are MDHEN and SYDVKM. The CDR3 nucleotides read TGTGCCTCGTCAGGGGGTGTTTGGGGATCCTACGAGCAGTACTTC. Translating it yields CASSGGVWGSYEQYF.

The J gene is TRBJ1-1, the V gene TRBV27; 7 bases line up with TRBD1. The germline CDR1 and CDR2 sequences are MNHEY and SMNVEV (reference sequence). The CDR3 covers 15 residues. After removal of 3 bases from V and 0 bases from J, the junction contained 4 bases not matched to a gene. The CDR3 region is CASSFGTEMNTEAFF. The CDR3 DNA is TGTGCCAGCAGTTTCGGGACAGAAATGAACACTGAAGCTTTCTTT.

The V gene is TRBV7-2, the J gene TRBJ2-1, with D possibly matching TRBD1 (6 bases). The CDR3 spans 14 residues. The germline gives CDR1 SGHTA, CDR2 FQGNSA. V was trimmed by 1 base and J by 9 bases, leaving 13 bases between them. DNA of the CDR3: TGTGCCAGCAGCTTAGGATCAGGGGCGGGTGAGCAGTTCTTC. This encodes CASSLGSGAGEQFF.

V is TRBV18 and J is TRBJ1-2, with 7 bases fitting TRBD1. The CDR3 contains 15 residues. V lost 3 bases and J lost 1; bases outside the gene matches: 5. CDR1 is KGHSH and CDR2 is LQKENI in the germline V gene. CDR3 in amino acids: CASSPGQPLNYGYTF. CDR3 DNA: TGTGCCAGCTCACCGGGACAGCCTCTTAACTATGGCTACACCTTC.

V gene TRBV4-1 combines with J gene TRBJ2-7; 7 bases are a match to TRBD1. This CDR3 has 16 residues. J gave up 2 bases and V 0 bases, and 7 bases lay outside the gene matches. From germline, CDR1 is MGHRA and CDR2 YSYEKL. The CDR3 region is CASSQDLRQGAYEQYF. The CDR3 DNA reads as TGCGCCAGCAGCCAAGATCTTAGGCAGGGGGCCTACGAGCAGTACTTC.

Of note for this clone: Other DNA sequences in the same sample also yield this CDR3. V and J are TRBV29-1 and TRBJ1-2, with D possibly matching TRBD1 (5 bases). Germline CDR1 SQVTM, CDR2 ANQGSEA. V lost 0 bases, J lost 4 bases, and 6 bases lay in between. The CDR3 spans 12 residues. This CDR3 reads CSVEEGGYGYTF. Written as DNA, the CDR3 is TGCAGCGTTGAAGAGGGGGGCTATGGCTACACCTTC.

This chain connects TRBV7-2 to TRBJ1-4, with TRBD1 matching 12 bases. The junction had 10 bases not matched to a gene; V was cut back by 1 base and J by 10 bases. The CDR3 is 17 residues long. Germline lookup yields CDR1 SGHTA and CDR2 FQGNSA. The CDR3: CASSLEGGGTGGGKLFF. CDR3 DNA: TGTGCCAGCAGCTTAGAAGGTGGTGGGACAGGGGGCGGAAAACTGTTTTTT.

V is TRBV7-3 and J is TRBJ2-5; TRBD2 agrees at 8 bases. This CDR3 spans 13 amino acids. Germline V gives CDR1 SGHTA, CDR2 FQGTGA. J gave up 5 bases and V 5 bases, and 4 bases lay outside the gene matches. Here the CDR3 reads CASSLAGGETQYF. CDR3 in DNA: TGTGCCAGCAGCCTAGCGGGCGGGGAGACCCAGTACTTC.

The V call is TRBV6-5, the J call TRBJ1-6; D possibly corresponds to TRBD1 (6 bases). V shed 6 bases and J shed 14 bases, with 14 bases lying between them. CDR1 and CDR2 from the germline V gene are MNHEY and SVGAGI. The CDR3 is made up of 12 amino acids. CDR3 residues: CASRHRASSLHF. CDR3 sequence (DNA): TGTGCCAGCAGACACAGGGCCTCGTCCCTCCACTTT.

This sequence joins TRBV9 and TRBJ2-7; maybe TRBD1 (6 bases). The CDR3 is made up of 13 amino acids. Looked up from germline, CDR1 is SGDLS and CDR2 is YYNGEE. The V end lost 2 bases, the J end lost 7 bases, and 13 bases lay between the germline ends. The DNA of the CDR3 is TGTGCCAGCAGCGTTGGAGAAACAGGGGAGCAGTACTTC. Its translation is CASSVGETGEQYF.

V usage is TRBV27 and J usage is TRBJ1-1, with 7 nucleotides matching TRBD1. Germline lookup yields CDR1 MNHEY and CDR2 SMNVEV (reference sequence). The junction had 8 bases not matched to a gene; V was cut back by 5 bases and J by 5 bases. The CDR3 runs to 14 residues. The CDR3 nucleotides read TGTGCCAGCAGTCCACGACAGGGATGGACTGAAGCTTTCTTT. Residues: CASSPRQGWTEAFF.

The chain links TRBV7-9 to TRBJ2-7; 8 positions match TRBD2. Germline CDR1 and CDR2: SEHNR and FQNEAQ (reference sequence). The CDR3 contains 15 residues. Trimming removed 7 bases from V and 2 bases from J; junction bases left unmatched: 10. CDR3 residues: CASTFGGASAYEQYF. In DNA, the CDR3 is TGTGCCAGCACCTTCGGGGGGGCATCGGCCTACGAGCAGTACTTC. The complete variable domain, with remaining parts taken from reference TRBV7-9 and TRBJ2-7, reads DTGVSQNPRHKITKRGQNVTFRCDPISEHNRLYWYRQTLGQGPEFLTYFQNEAQLEKSRLLSDRFSAERPKGSFSTLEIQRTEQGDSAMYLCASTFGGASAYEQYFGPGTRLTVT.

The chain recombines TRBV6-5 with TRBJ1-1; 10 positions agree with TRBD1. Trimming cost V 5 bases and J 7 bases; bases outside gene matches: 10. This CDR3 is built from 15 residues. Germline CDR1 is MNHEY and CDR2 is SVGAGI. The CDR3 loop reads CASSDLTGGAGEAFF. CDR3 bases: TGTGCCAGCAGTGACTTGACAGGGGGCGCGGGTGAAGCTTTCTTT.

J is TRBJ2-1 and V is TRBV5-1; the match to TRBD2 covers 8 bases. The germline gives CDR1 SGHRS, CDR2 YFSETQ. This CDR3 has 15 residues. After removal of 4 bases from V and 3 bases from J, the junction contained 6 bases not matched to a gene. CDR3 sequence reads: CASSTAGGDYNEQFF. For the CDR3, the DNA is TGCGCCAGCAGCACCGCGGGGGGTGACTACAATGAGCAGTTCTTC.

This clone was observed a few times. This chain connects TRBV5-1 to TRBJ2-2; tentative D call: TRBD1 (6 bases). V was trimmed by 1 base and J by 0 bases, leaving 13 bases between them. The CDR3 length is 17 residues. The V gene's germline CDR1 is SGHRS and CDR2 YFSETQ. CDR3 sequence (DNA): TGCGCCAGCAGCTTGTTTTCACAGGGTTCGAACACCGGGGAGCTGTTTTTT. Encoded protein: CASSLFSQGSNTGELFF. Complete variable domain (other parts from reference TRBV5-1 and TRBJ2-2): KAGVTQTPRYLIKTRGQQVTLSCSPISGHRSVSWYQQTPGQGLQFLFEYFSETQRNKGNFPGRFSGRQFSNSRSEMNVSTLELGDSALYLCASSLFSQGSNTGELFFGEGSRLTVL.

CDR3 DNA: TGTGCCAGCAGTACTACGGGGATGAACACTGAAGCTTTCTTT. Encoded protein: CASSTTGMNTEAFF. The chain employs TRBV6-5 and TRBJ1-1, with D hard to call. Per the germline V gene, CDR1 is MNHEY and CDR2 is SVGAGI. Trimming removed 5 bases at V and 0 bases at J, with 10 bases between. The CDR3 contains 14 residues.

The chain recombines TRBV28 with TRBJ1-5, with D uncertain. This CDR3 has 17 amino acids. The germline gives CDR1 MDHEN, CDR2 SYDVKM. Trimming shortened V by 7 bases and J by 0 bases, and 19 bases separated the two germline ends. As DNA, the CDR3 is TGTGCCAGCAATACGAGGTCACATTTTTATAGCAATCAGCCCCAGCATTTT. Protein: CASNTRSHFYSNQPQHF.

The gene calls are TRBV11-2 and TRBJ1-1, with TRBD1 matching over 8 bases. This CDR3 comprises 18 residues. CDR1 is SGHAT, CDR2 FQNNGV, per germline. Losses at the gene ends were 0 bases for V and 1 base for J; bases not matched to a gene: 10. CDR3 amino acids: CASSLEEQGGTTNTEAFF. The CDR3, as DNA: TGTGCCAGCAGCTTAGAAGAACAGGGGGGAACAACGAACACTGAAGCTTTCTTT. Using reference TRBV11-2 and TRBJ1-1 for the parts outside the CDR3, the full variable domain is EAGVAQSPRYKIIEKRQSVAFWCNPISGHATLYWYQQILGQGPKLLIQFQNNGVVDDSQLPKDRFSAERLKGVDSTLKIQPAKLEDSAVYLCASSLEEQGGTTNTEAFFGQGTRLTVV.

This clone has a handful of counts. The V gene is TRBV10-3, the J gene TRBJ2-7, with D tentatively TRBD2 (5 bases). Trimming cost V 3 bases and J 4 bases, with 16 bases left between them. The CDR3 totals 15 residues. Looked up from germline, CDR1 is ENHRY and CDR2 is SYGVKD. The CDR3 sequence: CAISDGGFSGYEQYF. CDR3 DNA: TGTGCCATCAGTGATGGTGGGTTCTCGGGGTACGAGCAGTACTTC.

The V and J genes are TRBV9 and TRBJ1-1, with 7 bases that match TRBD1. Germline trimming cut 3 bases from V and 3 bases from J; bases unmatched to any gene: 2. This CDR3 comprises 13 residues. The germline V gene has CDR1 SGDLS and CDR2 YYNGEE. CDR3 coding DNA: TGTGCCAGCAGCGCCGACAGGGACACTGAAGCTTTCTTT. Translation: CASSADRDTEAFF.

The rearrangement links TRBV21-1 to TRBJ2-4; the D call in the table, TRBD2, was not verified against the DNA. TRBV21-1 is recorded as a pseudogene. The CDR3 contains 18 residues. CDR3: CASSKGVGRVGTKNIQYF. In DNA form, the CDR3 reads TGTGCCAGCAGCAAAGGGGTAGGGAGAGTGGGGACCAAAAACATTCAGTACTTC.

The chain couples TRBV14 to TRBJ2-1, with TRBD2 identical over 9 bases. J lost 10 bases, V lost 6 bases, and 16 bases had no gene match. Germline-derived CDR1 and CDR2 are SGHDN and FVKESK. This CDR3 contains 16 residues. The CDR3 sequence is CASSRIAGESLGEQFF. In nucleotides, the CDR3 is TGTGCCAGCAGTCGCATAGCGGGAGAGAGCCTGGGCGAGCAGTTCTTC.

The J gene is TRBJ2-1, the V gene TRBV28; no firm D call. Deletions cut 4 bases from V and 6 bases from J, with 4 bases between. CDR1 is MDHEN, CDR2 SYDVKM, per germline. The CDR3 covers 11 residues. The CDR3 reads CASSSLNEQFF. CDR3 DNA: TGTGCCAGCAGTTCCCTCAATGAGCAGTTCTTC.

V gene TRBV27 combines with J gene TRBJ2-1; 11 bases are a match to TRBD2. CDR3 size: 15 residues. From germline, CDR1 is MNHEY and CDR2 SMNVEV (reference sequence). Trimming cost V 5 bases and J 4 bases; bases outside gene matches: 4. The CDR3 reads CASSRRLAGYNEQFF. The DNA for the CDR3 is TGTGCCAGCAGTCGCCGACTAGCGGGGTACAATGAGCAGTTCTTC.